The present entry profiles one T cell receptor (beta chain) with its context. In building TCR beta libraries, iRepertoire HTBI primers were used together with Arm-PCR of CDR3 regions. In the source study's methods: Identification across samples found 50 to 80 TRBV and over 12 TRBJ segments. Using its own MiXCR run on the multiplex PCR reads, TCRdb lists one record per CDR3 protein. TCRdb, not the authors, supplied the V and J calls. The sample has fewer than 450,000 distinct CDR3 sequences, about a fifth seen once. This sample is drawn from a study of regulatory T cells in long-lasting Graves disease. Time point reported: persistent/refractory GD, antithyroid drugs over 5 years with positive TRAb. Scientists built the TCR library using RNA that was extracted from PBMCs. Specimen: peripheral blood mononuclear cells (PBMCs), collected when the disease was refractory, from a patient treated with antithyroid drugs. The clonotype originates from a female donor with Graves disease.

CDR3 region: CASSPDEGSYEQYF. The DNA of the CDR3 is TGTGCCAGTAGTCCTGACGAAGGGTCCTACGAGCAGTACTTC. V gene TRBV19 combines with J gene TRBJ2-7; D not resolved. The V gene's germline CDR1 is LNHDA and CDR2 SQIVND (reference sequence). The length of the CDR3 is 14 residues. V lost 5 bases and J 1 base, leaving 12 bases between the germline ends.